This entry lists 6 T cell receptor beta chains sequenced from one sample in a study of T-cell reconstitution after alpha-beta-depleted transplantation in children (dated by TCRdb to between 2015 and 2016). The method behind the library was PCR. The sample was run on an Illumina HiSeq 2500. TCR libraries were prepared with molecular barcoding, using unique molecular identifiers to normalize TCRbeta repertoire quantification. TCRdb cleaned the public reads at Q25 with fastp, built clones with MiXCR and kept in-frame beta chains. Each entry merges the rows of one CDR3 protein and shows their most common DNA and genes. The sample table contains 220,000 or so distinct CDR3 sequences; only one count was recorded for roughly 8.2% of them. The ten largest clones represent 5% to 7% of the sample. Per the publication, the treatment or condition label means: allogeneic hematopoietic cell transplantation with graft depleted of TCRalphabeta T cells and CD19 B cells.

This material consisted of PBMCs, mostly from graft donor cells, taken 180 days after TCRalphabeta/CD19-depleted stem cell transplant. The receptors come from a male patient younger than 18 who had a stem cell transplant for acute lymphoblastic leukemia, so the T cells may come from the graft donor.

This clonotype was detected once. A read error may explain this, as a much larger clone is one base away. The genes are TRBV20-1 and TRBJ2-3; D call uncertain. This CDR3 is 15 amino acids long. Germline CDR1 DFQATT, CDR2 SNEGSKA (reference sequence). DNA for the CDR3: TGCAGCGGCGGTTTTTTAAGACCTGGCACAGATACGCAGTATTTT. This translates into CSGGFLRPGTDTQYF.

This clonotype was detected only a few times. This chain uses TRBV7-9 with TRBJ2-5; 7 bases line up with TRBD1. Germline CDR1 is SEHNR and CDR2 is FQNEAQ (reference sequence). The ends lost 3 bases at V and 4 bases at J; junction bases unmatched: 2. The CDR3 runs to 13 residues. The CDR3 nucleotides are TGTGCCAGCAGCTTCAACAGGGGAGAGACCCAGTACTTC. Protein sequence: CASSFNRGETQYF.

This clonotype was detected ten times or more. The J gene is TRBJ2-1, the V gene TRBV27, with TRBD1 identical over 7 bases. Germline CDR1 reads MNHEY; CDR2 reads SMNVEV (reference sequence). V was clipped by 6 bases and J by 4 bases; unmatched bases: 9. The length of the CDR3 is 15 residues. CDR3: CASSPFGTAYNEQFF. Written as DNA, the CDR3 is TGTGCCAGCAGCCCTTTTGGGACAGCTTACAATGAGCAGTTCTTC.

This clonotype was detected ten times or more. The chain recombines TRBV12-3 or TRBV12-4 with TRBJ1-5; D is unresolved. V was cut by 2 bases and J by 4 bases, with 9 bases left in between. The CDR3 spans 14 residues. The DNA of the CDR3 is TGTGCCAGCAGTTTAAGTGCCATGAATCAGCCCCAGCATTTT. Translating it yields CASSLSAMNQPQHF.

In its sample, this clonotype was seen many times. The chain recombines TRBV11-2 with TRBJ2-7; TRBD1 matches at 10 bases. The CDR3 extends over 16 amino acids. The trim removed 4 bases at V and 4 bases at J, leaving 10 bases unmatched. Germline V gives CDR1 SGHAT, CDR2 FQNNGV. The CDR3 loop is CASSSARQGAIYEQYF. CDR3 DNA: TGTGCCAGCAGCTCCGCCCGACAGGGGGCGATATACGAGCAGTACTTC.

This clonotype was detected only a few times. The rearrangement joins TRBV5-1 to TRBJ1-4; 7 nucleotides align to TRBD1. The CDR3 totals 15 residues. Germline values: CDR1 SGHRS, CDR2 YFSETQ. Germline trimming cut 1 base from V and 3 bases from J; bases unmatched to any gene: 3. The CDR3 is CASSLWGTANEKLFF. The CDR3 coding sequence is TGCGCCAGCAGCTTGTGGGGGACAGCTAATGAAAAACTGTTTTTT.